Below are 8 T cell receptor beta chains sequenced from a single sample in a study of lymphopenia after photon versus proton radiotherapy. The assay was immunoSEQ multiplex PCR, and TCRdb's table has in-frame clones only and misses some. The sample has 6,000 to 9,500 clones, more than 65% seen once. The sample in question was peripheral blood, obtained from a patient treated with photon-based radiotherapy. The receptor set was obtained from a man under 40 with gastric cancer.

The V call is TRBV9, the J call TRBJ2-5; the D is unclear. The CDR3 totals 15 residues. In germline, CDR1 is SGDLS, CDR2 YYNGEE. V dropped 4 bases and J dropped 2 bases, with 15 bases sitting between them. The DNA for the CDR3 is TGTGCCAGCAGCCCCGGTACAACAGCGCAAGAGACCCAGTACTTC. Protein sequence: CASSPGTTAQETQYF.

This clone showed up just once. The chain links TRBV5-1 to TRBJ2-1, with TRBD2 matching 7 bases. Germline V gene lookup returns CDR1 SGHRS and CDR2 YFSETQ. The CDR3 covers 16 residues. With 3 bases clipped from V and 7 bases from J, the junction kept 13 bases outside the gene matches. The chain's CDR3 is CASSWGRDLGRNEQFF. CDR3 nucleotides: TGCGCCAGCAGCTGGGGGAGGGACCTCGGGAGAAATGAGCAGTTCTTC.

V and J are TRBV27 and TRBJ2-2, with D possibly being TRBD1 (6 bases). The CDR3 has 15 amino acids. Trimming left V 5 bases short and J 7 bases short, with 17 bases between. The germline gives CDR1 MNHEY, CDR2 SMNVEV (reference sequence). The CDR3 DNA sequence: TGTGCCAGCAGTCCCCTCGACAGGATAATCGGGGAGCTGTTTTTT. The encoded protein is CASSPLDRIIGELFF.

The chain combines TRBV19 with TRBJ1-2; 7 nucleotides line up with TRBD1. Germline assignment: CDR1 LNHDA and CDR2 SQIVND (reference sequence). The CDR3 runs 17 residues. After removal of 1 base from V and 4 bases from J, the junction contained 12 bases not matched to a gene. The CDR3 is CASSIAETGSFSYGYTF. CDR3 coding DNA: TGTGCCAGTAGTATAGCGGAGACAGGGAGCTTTAGCTATGGCTACACCTTC.

The chain combines TRBV11-3 with TRBJ2-7, with 11 bases identical to TRBD2. The J segment lost 7 bases and the V segment lost 3 bases, leaving 2 bases of the junction unmatched. Germline V lookup: CDR1 SGHNT, CDR2 YENEEA. The CDR3 length is 13 residues. The CDR3 reads CASSFSGREEQYF. CDR3 bases: TGTGCCAGCAGCTTTAGCGGGAGGGAGGAGCAGTACTTC.

The gene calls are TRBV5-5 and TRBJ2-6; D may be TRBD1 (6 bases). Germline V gives CDR1 SGHKS, CDR2 YYEKEE (reference sequence). Trimming pared 2 bases from V and 1 base from J, leaving 10 bases between. The CDR3 sequence is 16 residues long. Here the CDR3 reads CASSFAGTSGANVLTF. CDR3 in DNA: TGTGCCAGCAGCTTCGCCGGGACATCTGGGGCCAACGTCCTGACTTTC.

As DNA, the CDR3 is TGTGCCAGCAGCCACGTTCCCGACATCTATGGCTACACCTTC. This gives the protein CASSHVPDIYGYTF. The chain has TRBV2 and TRBJ1-2; D not certain. CDR1 is SNHLY, CDR2 FYNNEI, per germline. The CDR3 runs to 14 residues. Trimming took 6 bases from V and 4 from J, leaving 15 bases between them.

The CDR3 nucleotides read TGTGCCAGCAGTTCCCCCGACGGGACAGTGTTACAGCAGTACTTC. Amino acids: CASSSPDGTVLQQYF. The chain links TRBV28 to TRBJ2-7, with 7 bases identical to TRBD1. CDR1 is MDHEN, CDR2 SYDVKM, per germline. With V trimmed by 4 bases and J by 8 bases, 14 bases remained unmatched. The CDR3 runs 15 residues.